Given below is one T cell receptor (beta chain) in context. Its antigen remains unidentified. The V end was cut by 5 bases, the J end by 7 bases, with 14 bases between. CDR1 is MDHEN and CDR2 is SYDVKM in the germline V gene. This CDR3 contains 14 residues. Clones were sequenced by immunoSEQ multiplex PCR, and TCRdb holds only the in-frame ones, with some missing. The table includes about 110,000 clones, 85% to 95% detected once. The data belong to a study of graft-versus-host responses after intestinal transplantation. On the study more broadly: The whole recipient group had anti-thymocyte globulin induction followed by tacrolimus and steroids for around three years.

Study observations and caveats: Levels of circulating GvH clones at their peak were associated with early post-transplant HvG declines.

The starting material was unstimulated CD8+ T cells sorted from spleen or lymph node cells, obtained before transplant. The V gene is TRBV28, the J gene TRBJ1-4; D unclear. The receptor comes from a human donor who was the organ donor for an intestinal transplant. CDR3 residues: CASSLSPESEKLFF. In nucleotides, the CDR3 is TGTGCCAGCAGTCTCTCTCCGGAGAGTGAAAAACTGTTTTTT.